The TCR beta chain described here comes from a study of CD8 T cells in Susac syndrome. V lost 3 bases to trimming and J lost 6 bases; unmatched junction nucleotides: 6. The CDR3 has 15 amino acids. This clonotype was recorded only once. Its antigen is not identified. Regarding the study as a whole: In its TCR sequencing and HLA analysis, the study acknowledged that the number of individuals was relatively small.

Roughly 0.45 to 1 ug RNA was reverse transcribed with random hexamers. Amplification of TCR beta CDR3 was carried out by immunoSEQ multiplex PCR, which covered 54 Vbeta and 13 Jbeta segments. TCRdb passed the immunoSEQ multiplex PCR reads through MiXCR, listing each CDR3 protein once. Of 200,000 to 250,000 distinct CDR3 sequences listed, 85% to 95% are singletons. Sequencing input: CD4+ T cells from PBMCs. The receptor's source is a human donor with multiple sclerosis. The chain is built from TRBV23-1 and TRBJ2-1, with TRBD2 matching over 9 bases. TRBV23-1 is identified as an open reading frame with a role that is uncertain. CDR3 protein: CASSHLAGAPNEQFF. The CDR3 DNA is TGCGCCAGCAGTCATTTAGCGGGGGCCCCCAATGAGCAGTTCTTC.